This T cell receptor beta chain was found in a study of T cell changes during pregnancy in multiple sclerosis. Trimming took off 3 bases at V and 0 bases at J, with 17 bases between the two ends. Germline CDR1 is KGHSH and CDR2 is LQKENI. The CDR3 sequence is 17 residues long. Clones were sequenced by immunoSEQ multiplex PCR, and TCRdb holds only the in-frame ones, with some missing. The sample contains over 35,000 clones, 87% of which appear only once. The sample in question was CD4+ T cells from peripheral blood mononuclear cells, obtained after pregnancy. The rearrangement uses TRBV18 and TRBJ1-2; D gene unclear. This TCR came from a female donor with multiple sclerosis, enrolled in a pregnancy study. The CDR3 coding sequence is TGTGCCAGCTCACCTACCGGAGTTCGCCAGTCTAACTATGGCTACACCTTC. Amino acid sequence: CASSPTGVRQSNYGYTF. Filled out from reference TRBV18 and TRBJ1-2, the complete variable domain reads NAGVMQNPRHLVRRRGQEARLRCSPMKGHSHVYWYRQLPEEGLKFMVYLQKENIIDESGMPKERFSAEFPKEGPSILRIQQVVRGDSAAYFCASSPTGVRQSNYGYTFGSGTRLTVV.